This T cell receptor beta chain emerged from a study of beta chain features in type 1 diabetes. About the research overall: Sorted cells, approximately 100,000,000 in number, were examined across all samples.

Study-level findings and limits: Patients' naive, central memory and regulatory TCRB repertoires appeared more alike than those of healthy donors. TCRB CDR3s from Type 1 diabetes patients were moderately but significantly shorter in all four CD4+ subsets.

This clone came up a few times. Antigen unknown. TCRB transcripts that were expressed got sequenced, as all of the isolated RNA had been reverse transcribed. Reads from naive, central memory and regulatory T cell samples averaged about 3.3 million. Generated by immunoSEQ multiplex PCR, the TCRdb table keeps only in-frame clones and is missing some. The sample has over 600,000 clones, around 12% seen once. With V trimmed by 4 bases and J by 7 bases, 8 bases remained unmatched. Per germline, CDR1 SQVTM and CDR2 ANQGSEA. The CDR3 is 13 residues long. This TCR came from a man aged 25 to 40 with type 1 diabetes. The J gene is TRBJ2-7, the V gene TRBV29-1, with 9 bases identical to TRBD1. The source material was naive CD4+ T cells from blood. CDR3 bases: TGCAGCGTTGCTGGGACAGGGTCCTGGGAGCAGTACTTC. Its translation: CSVAGTGSWEQYF.